Listed below are T cell receptor beta chains from one sample, sequenced in a study of vaccination effects on CD4 cells after COVID-19. Their cognate antigens are unknown. Method: immunoSEQ multiplex PCR; TCRdb's copy keeps in-frame clones and lacks some. The top ten hold roughly 1.8% of the sample, which has 70,000 to 95,000 clones, 60% to 80% seen once. This specimen was CD4+ T cells from PBMCs cultured with HCoV-229E spike peptides, taken before COVID-19 vaccination. The receptors originated from a human donor who received a COVID-19 vaccine. Both conserved end residues are part of each CDR3. Each record gives: D gene, V gene, clone size, J gene, CDR3 protein, CDR3 DNA. The D gene is left open where the match is weak. The size entry is marked missing in some rows and otherwise reads once, few, many or a size class.

NA,TRBV5-1,NA,TRBJ2-1,CASSAGHEIGNEQFF,TGCGCCAGCAGCGCCGGTCACGAGATAGGCAATGAGCAGTTCTTC
NA,TRBV5-1,NA,TRBJ2-5,CASSLDVVVETQYF,TGCGCCAGCAGCTTGGATGTAGTCGTGGAGACCCAGTACTTC
NA,TRBV7-8,NA,TRBJ2-1,CASSLFPMGSYNEQFF,TGTGCCAGCAGCCTCTTCCCAATGGGCTCCTACAATGAGCAGTTCTTC
TRBD2,TRBV28,NA,TRBJ2-1,CASSLGGVGVRGIYNEQFF,TGTGCCAGCAGTTTGGGCGGGGTCGGGGTGCGGGGGATATACAATGAGCAGTTCTTC
NA,TRBV7-9,NA,TRBJ2-3,CASSTYGGRDTQYF,TGTGCCAGCAGCACTTACGGGGGCAGAGATACGCAGTATTTT
NA,TRBV2,NA,TRBJ1-1,CASSGDRIRAFF,TGTGCCAGCAGTGGAGACAGGATCAGAGCTTTCTTT
NA,TRBV20-1,NA,TRBJ1-2,CSASWGVYGYTF,TGCAGTGCTAGTTGGGGCGTCTATGGCTACACCTTC
NA,TRBV5-1,NA,TRBJ1-2,CASSLDGGRMGYTF,TGCGCCAGCAGCTTGGACGGAGGCAGGATGGGCTACACCTTC
TRBD2,TRBV3-1/TRBV3-2,NA,TRBJ2-5,CASSRRRQRGETQYF,TGTGCCAGCAGCCGACGGAGGCAGCGGGGAGAGACCCAGTACTTC
TRBD1,TRBV5-1,NA,TRBJ1-2,CASSLGDRPYGYTF,TGCGCCAGCAGCTTGGGGGACAGACCCTATGGCTACACCTTC
TRBD1,TRBV9,once,TRBJ1-4,CASSVAVGTGDEKLFF,TGTGCCAGCAGCGTAGCTGTCGGGACAGGGGATGAAAAACTGTTTTTT
NA,TRBV7-9,NA,TRBJ1-2,CASSFRADNYYGYTF,TGTGCCAGCAGCTTCCGGGCCGACAATTACTATGGCTACACCTTC
NA,TRBV6-2/TRBV6-3,few,TRBJ1-1,CASSNSNTEAFF,TGTGCCAGCAGTAATTCGAACACTGAAGCTTTCTTT
TRBD1,TRBV6-5,NA,TRBJ1-1,CASRQGVGTEAFF,TGTGCCAGCAGACAGGGGGTTGGCACTGAAGCTTTCTTT
TRBD1,TRBV2,few,TRBJ1-3,CASSGGTGGNTIYF,TGTGCCAGCAGTGGCGGGACAGGTGGAAACACCATATATTTT
NA,TRBV15,NA,TRBJ1-1,CATSRVAAGNTEAFF,TGTGCCACCAGCAGAGTGGCCGCGGGAAATACTGAAGCTTTCTTT
TRBD2,TRBV4-1,NA,TRBJ2-5,CASSQERGGRETQYF,TGCGCCAGCAGCCAAGAGCGGGGGGGCCGGGAGACCCAGTACTTC
TRBD1,TRBV6-5,NA,TRBJ1-2,CATRGDRAGYTF,TGTGCCACCAGAGGGGACAGGGCTGGCTACACCTTC
NA,TRBV10-3,NA,TRBJ1-5,CAISESGASNQPQHF,TGTGCCATCAGTGAGTCAGGGGCGAGCAATCAGCCCCAGCATTTT
NA,TRBV27,NA,TRBJ2-5,CASRETQYF,TGTGCCAGTCGAGAGACCCAGTACTTC
NA,TRBV7-2,NA,TRBJ1-2,CASSSTANYGYTF,TGTGCCAGCAGCTCGACGGCTAACTATGGCTACACCTTC
TRBD1,TRBV3-1/TRBV3-2,NA,TRBJ1-4,CASSQSDRGTNEKLFF,TGTGCCAGCAGCCAATCGGACAGGGGAACTAATGAAAAACTGTTTTTT
NA,TRBV7-8,NA,TRBJ1-6,CASSLTDNSPLHF,TGTGCCAGCAGCTTGACCGATAATTCACCCCTCCACTTT
NA,TRBV18,NA,TRBJ2-1,CASSPDQSGPRDEQFF,TGTGCCAGCTCACCGGACCAAAGCGGGCCCCGCGATGAGCAGTTCTTC
NA,TRBV2,few,TRBJ1-1,CASSEGGGLRTEAFF,TGTGCCAGCAGTGAGGGTGGGGGGCTCCGCACTGAAGCTTTCTTT
TRBD2,TRBV4-2,NA,TRBJ2-4,CASSQVTSGGQNIQYF,TGTGCCAGCAGCCAAGTTACTAGCGGGGGACAAAACATTCAGTACTTC
NA,TRBV30,NA,TRBJ1-5,CAWNSGNDQPQHF,TGTGCCTGGAATTCGGGGAACGACCAGCCCCAGCATTTT
NA,TRBV5-5,NA,TRBJ1-5,CASSFQQGNQPQHF,TGTGCCAGCAGCTTCCAGCAGGGCAATCAGCCCCAGCATTTT
TRBD1,TRBV9,NA,TRBJ2-2,CASKKGGRDTGELFF,TGTGCCAGCAAGAAAGGGGGCCGAGACACCGGGGAGCTGTTTTTT
TRBD1,TRBV5-1,NA,TRBJ1-2,CASSLTPPTGRGGYTF,TGCGCCAGCAGCTTGACTCCGCCGACAGGGAGGGGTGGCTACACCTTC
TRBD1,TRBV29-1,once,TRBJ1-2,CSVLPMGQGNYGYTF,TGCAGCGTCCTACCCATGGGACAGGGGAACTATGGCTACACCTTC
NA,TRBV19,once,TRBJ1-5,CASSIESGINQPQHF,TGTGCCAGTAGTATAGAGTCAGGGATAAATCAGCCCCAGCATTTT
TRBD2,TRBV7-2,NA,TRBJ2-3,CASSLTGGPNTQYF,TGTGCCAGCAGTCTTACGGGGGGGCCAAATACGCAGTATTTT
NA,TRBV14,NA,TRBJ2-5,CASSQDLYQETQYF,TGTGCCAGCAGCCAAGATCTGTACCAAGAGACCCAGTACTTC
TRBD1,TRBV19,NA,TRBJ1-5,CASRKGDSSNQPQHF,TGTGCCAGTAGAAAGGGGGACAGCAGCAATCAGCCCCAGCATTTT
NA,TRBV12-3/TRBV12-4,NA,TRBJ1-1,CASSFRGAEAFF,TGTGCCAGCAGTTTTCGGGGGGCGGAAGCTTTCTTT
NA,TRBV21-1,NA,TRBJ1-4,CASSKSGKGNEKLFF,TGTGCCAGCAGCAAAAGCGGCAAAGGGAATGAAAAACTGTTTTTT
NA,TRBV2,NA,TRBJ1-4,CASSADRSELFF,TGTGCCAGCAGTGCAGACAGGTCGGAACTGTTTTTT
NA,TRBV6-5,NA,TRBJ1-1,CASRTGRGIGTEAFF,TGTGCCAGCCGCACCGGCAGGGGCATTGGCACTGAAGCTTTCTTT
NA,TRBV25-1,few,TRBJ1-1,CASSGGMHTEAFF,TGTGCCAGCAGTGGCGGGATGCACACTGAAGCTTTCTTT
NA,TRBV29-1,NA,TRBJ1-3,CSVKTSAGTSGNTIYF,TGCAGCGTTAAAACGTCGGCGGGGACCTCTGGAAACACCATATATTTT
TRBD1,TRBV6-5,NA,TRBJ1-1,CASSYPDRPNTEAFF,TGTGCCAGCAGTTATCCGGACAGGCCGAACACTGAAGCTTTCTTT
TRBD1,TRBV19,NA,TRBJ1-5,CASGTAAGQPQHF,TGTGCCAGTGGGACAGCAGCAGGTCAGCCCCAGCATTTT
NA,TRBV29-1,once,TRBJ1-5,CSVSDGLLGNQPQHF,TGCAGCGTTTCGGACGGACTTCTAGGCAATCAGCCCCAGCATTTT
NA,TRBV7-9,few,TRBJ1-3,CASSLNVNTIYF,TGTGCCAGCAGCTTAAATGTCAACACCATATATTTT
NA,TRBV3-1/TRBV3-2,once,TRBJ1-6,CASSRREVGNSPLHF,TGTGCCAGCAGCCGCAGGGAGGTGGGTAATTCACCCCTCCACTTT
NA,TRBV30,NA,TRBJ1-5,CAWSGHNSNQPQHF,TGTGCCTGGAGTGGTCATAATAGCAATCAGCCCCAGCATTTT
TRBD1,TRBV5-5,few,TRBJ1-2,CASSEGQGVSYGYTF,TGTGCCAGCAGTGAGGGGCAGGGGGTAAGCTATGGCTACACCTTC
NA,TRBV6-2/TRBV6-3,few,TRBJ1-5,CASSHDSPSNQPQHF,TGTGCCAGCAGCCATGACAGCCCCAGCAATCAGCCCCAGCATTTT
NA,TRBV10-1,NA,TRBJ2-1,CASRGSVDNEQFF,TGCGCCAGCCGAGGGAGCGTAGACAATGAGCAGTTCTTC
NA,TRBV10-1,NA,TRBJ1-6,CASSEGGYNSPLHF,TGCGCCAGCAGTGAGGGGGGGTATAATTCACCCCTCCACTTT
NA,TRBV30,NA,TRBJ2-5,CAWSWLQETQYF,TGTGCCTGGAGTTGGCTACAAGAGACCCAGTACTTC
NA,TRBV2,NA,TRBJ1-1,CASSLIGNTEAFF,TGTGCCAGCAGTCTAATAGGGAACACTGAAGCTTTCTTT
TRBD2,TRBV5-5,NA,TRBJ2-3,CASSLVGTTSTDTQYF,TGTGCCAGCAGCTTGGTCGGGACTACTAGCACAGATACGCAGTATTTT
NA,TRBV20-1,few,TRBJ1-6,CSASGFSNSPLHF,TGCAGTGCTAGTGGCTTCAGCAATTCACCCCTCCACTTT
TRBD1,TRBV7-8,once,TRBJ1-4,CASSLAHGQGNEKLFF,TGTGCCAGCAGCTTAGCTCATGGACAGGGAAATGAAAAACTGTTTTTT